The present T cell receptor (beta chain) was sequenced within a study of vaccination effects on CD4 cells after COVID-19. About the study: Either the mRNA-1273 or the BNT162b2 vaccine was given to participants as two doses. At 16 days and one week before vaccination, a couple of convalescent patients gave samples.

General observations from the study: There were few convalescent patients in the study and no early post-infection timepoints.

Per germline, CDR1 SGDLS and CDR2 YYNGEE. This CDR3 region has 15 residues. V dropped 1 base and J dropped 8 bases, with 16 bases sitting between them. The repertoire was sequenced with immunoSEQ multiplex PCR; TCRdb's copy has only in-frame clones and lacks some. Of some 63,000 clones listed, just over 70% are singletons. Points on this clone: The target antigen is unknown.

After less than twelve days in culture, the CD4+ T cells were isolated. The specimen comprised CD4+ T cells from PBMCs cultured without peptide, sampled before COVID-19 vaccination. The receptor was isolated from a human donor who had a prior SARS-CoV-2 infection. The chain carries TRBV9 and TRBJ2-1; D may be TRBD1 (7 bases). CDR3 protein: CASSVSPQGGDEQFF. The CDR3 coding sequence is TGTGCCAGCAGCGTATCCCCGCAGGGGGGCGATGAGCAGTTCTTC.